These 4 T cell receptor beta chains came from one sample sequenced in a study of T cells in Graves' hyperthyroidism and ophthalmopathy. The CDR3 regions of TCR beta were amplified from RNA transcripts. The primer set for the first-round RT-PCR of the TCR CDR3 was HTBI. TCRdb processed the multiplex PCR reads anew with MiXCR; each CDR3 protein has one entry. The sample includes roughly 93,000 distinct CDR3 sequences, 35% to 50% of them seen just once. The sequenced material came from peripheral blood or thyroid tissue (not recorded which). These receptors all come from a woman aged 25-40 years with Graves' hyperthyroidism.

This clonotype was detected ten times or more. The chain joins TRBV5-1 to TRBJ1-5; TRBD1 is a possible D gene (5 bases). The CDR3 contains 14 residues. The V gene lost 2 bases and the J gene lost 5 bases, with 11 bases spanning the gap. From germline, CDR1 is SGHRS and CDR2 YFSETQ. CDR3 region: CASSFSVGDQPQHF. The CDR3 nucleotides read TGCGCCAGCAGCTTTTCCGTGGGGGATCAGCCCCAGCATTTT. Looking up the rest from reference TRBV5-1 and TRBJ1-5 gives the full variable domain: KAGVTQTPRYLIKTRGQQVTLSCSPISGHRSVSWYQQTPGQGLQFLFEYFSETQRNKGNFPGRFSGRQFSNSRSEMNVSTLELGDSALYLCASSFSVGDQPQHFGDGTRLSIL.

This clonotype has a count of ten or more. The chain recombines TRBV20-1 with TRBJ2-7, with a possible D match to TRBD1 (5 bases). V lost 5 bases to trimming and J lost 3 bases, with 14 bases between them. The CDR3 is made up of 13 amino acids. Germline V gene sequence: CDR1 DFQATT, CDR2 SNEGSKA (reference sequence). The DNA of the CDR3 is TGCAGTGCTCGGAGCACAGGTGACTACGAGCAGTACTTC. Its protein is CSARSTGDYEQYF.

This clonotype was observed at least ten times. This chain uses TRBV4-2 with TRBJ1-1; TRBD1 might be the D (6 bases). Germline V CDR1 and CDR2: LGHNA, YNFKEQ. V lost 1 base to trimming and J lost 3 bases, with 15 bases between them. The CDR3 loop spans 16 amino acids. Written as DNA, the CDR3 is TGTGCCAGCAGCCAAGGACTCCCGGCAGGGGACACTGAAGCTTTCTTT. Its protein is CASSQGLPAGDTEAFF.

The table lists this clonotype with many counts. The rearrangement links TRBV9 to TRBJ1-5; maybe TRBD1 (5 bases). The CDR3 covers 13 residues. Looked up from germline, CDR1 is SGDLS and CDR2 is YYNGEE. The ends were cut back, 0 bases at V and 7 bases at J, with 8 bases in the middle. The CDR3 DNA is TGTGCCAGCAGCGTAGGGGGGAGGCAGCCCCAGCATTTT. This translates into CASSVGGRQPQHF.